These 10 T cell receptor beta chains were all obtained from the same sample, sequenced in a study of shared clonotypes between healthy human individuals. Data came from immunoSEQ multiplex PCR; TCRdb stores just in-frame clones and leaves some out. The sample shows nearly 2 million clones, about 94% of them seen only once. Terminally differentiated effector memory CD45RA+ cells were left out of the naive CD8 fraction, which was CD45RO-negative and positively selected for CCR7. The sequencing input was naive CD8+ T cells sorted from blood. The receptors were sampled from a man aged 18 to 35 in good health.

The gene calls are TRBV29-1 and TRBJ1-1; 8 bases match TRBD1. This CDR3 has 13 amino acids. Losses at the gene ends were 5 bases for V and 9 bases for J; bases not matched to a gene: 11. Per germline, CDR1 SQVTM and CDR2 ANQGSEA. The DNA for the CDR3 is TGCAGCGTTCCGGGACAGGATTGGGTTCAAGCTTTCTTT. Its translation: CSVPGQDWVQAFF.

The chain has TRBV5-6 and TRBJ1-1; D not resolved. The CDR3 has 15 residues. Germline V gives CDR1 SGHDT, CDR2 YYEEEE. V was shortened by 2 bases and J by 0 bases, with 11 bases between the two germline ends. As DNA, the CDR3 is TGTGCCAGCAGCTTTTGGTGGGCTGTGAACACTGAAGCTTTCTTT. Protein product: CASSFWWAVNTEAFF.

The V call is TRBV5-1, the J call TRBJ2-7; 7 nucleotides align to TRBD2. Germline CDR1 and CDR2: SGHRS and YFSETQ. V trimming: 0 bases; J trimming: 4 bases; junction bases outside the gene matches: 7. The CDR3 runs to 15 residues. DNA of the CDR3: TGCGCCAGCAGCTTGGCCGCGGGAGTTCAGTACGAGCAGTACTTC. Its protein product is CASSLAAGVQYEQYF.

This clone showed up just once. V usage is TRBV7-9 and J usage is TRBJ2-3; D possibly corresponds to TRBD2 (6 bases). The CDR3 loop spans 16 amino acids. The V gene lost 5 bases and the J gene lost 3 bases, with 18 bases spanning the gap. Looked up from germline, CDR1 is SEHNR and CDR2 is FQNEAQ (reference sequence). CDR3 protein: CASSITGTDLTDTQYF. The CDR3 DNA follows: TGTGCCAGCAGCATAACCGGGACTGACCTGACAGATACGCAGTATTTT.

This CDR3 reads CATSRDRGTQQFF. CDR3 bases: TGTGCCACCAGCAGAGATCGGGGGACTCAGCAGTTCTTC. The chain combines TRBV15 with TRBJ2-1; the D gene is possibly TRBD2 (6 bases). The CDR3 runs 13 residues. Germline CDR1 reads LNHNV; CDR2 reads YYDKDF (reference sequence). Trimming shortened V by 0 bases and J by 11 bases, and 11 bases separated the two germline ends.

The V call is TRBV6-5, the J call TRBJ1-2, with a possible D match to TRBD1 (5 bases). This CDR3 comprises 13 residues. The germline gives CDR1 MNHEY, CDR2 SVGAGI. V shed 4 bases and J shed 5 bases, with 11 bases lying between them. CDR3 sequence (DNA): TGTGCCAGCAGTTTGGGGGGTGGGTATGGCTACACCTTC. Translation gives CASSLGGGYGYTF.

The V and J genes are TRBV27 and TRBJ2-3, with D perhaps given as TRBD1 or TRBD2 (5 bases each). V lost 5 bases and J lost 2, with 20 bases in between. Germline V gene lookup returns CDR1 MNHEY and CDR2 SMNVEV (reference sequence). CDR3 size: 17 residues. This CDR3 is CASSHSGPLQHTDTQYF. The CDR3, as DNA: TGTGCCAGCAGTCACTCGGGGCCCCTGCAGCACACAGATACGCAGTATTTT.

This clone appeared a single time. V usage is TRBV14 and J usage is TRBJ2-7, with unresolved D. The V gene's germline CDR1 is SGHDN and CDR2 FVKESK. The CDR3 sequence is 15 residues long. The V end was cut by 2 bases, the J end by 3 bases, with 14 bases between. The CDR3 nucleotides read TGTGCCAGCAGCCAACTTCATAACTCCTACTACGAGCAGTACTTC. Protein sequence: CASSQLHNSYYEQYF.

The V and J genes are TRBV4-2 and TRBJ2-1; no reliable D call. Germline V lookup: CDR1 LGHNA, CDR2 YNFKEQ. The CDR3 is 12 amino acids. V was clipped by 3 bases and J by 10 bases, with 10 bases between them. The CDR3 nucleotides are TGTGCCAGCAGCCATGGACCCCTAGAGCAGTTCTTC. It translates to CASSHGPLEQFF.

In regard to this clone: Distinct nucleotide sequences in the sample also encode this CDR3. This CDR3 reads CASSAGANTEAFF. The CDR3 nucleotides are TGTGCCAGCAGCGCCGGGGCGAACACTGAAGCTTTCTTT. The rearrangement links TRBV9 to TRBJ1-1, with a weak D call TRBD1 (5 bases). The ends were cut back, 3 bases at V and 1 base at J, with 7 bases in the middle. This CDR3 is built from 13 residues. The germline V gene encodes CDR1 SGDLS and CDR2 YYNGEE.